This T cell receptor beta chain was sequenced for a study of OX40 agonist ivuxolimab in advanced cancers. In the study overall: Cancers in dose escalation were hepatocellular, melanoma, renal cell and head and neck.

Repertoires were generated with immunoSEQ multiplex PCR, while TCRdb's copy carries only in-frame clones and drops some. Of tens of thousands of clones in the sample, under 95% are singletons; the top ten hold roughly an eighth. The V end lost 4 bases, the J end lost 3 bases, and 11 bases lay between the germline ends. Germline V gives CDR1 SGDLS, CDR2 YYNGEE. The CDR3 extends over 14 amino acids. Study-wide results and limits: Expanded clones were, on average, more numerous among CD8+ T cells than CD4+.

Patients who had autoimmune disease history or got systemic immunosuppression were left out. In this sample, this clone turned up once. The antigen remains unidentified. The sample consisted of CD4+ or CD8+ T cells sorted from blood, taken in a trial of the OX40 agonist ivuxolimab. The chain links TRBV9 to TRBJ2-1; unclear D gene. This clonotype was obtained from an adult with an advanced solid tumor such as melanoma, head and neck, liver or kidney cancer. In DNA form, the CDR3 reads TGTGCCAGCAGCCTTGGTACGGACTACAATGAGCAGTTCTTC. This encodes CASSLGTDYNEQFF.